This T cell receptor (beta chain) stems from a study of Ad26.COV2.S vaccination and SARS-CoV-2 variants. Background on the study: Administration of Ad26.COV2.S was intramuscular, either once or twice 56 days apart.

Study findings and constraints: Assessments of TCR breadth and depth may have underestimated the total T cell responses.

With regard to this clone: Its antigen is not identified.

Specified treatment: 19 received Ad26.COV2.S at low or high dose, single or two shots; 5 received placebo; per-sample allocation not given. Samples came from day 63 after the first vaccine or placebo injection. The CDR3 totals 13 residues. The junction had 6 bases not matched to a gene; V was cut back by 6 bases and J by 8 bases. Clones were sequenced by immunoSEQ multiplex PCR, and TCRdb holds only the in-frame ones, with some missing. The sample includes approximately 400,000 clones, around four fifths seen only once; the top ten take around 7.4%. This specimen consisted of peripheral blood, obtained in a trial of Ad26.COV2.S vaccine versus placebo. This receptor was taken from a person aged 18-65 years who received the Ad26.COV2.S COVID-19 vaccine or a placebo. The chain employs TRBV12-3 or TRBV12-4 and TRBJ2-1; 8 positions match TRBD2. The DNA of the CDR3 is TGTGCCAGCAGCACGGGGGGGCCCCATGAGCAGTTCTTC. Translation gives CASSTGGPHEQFF.